This T cell receptor (beta chain) emerged from a study of cytotoxic CD8 clonotypes in ibrutinib-treated CLL. Notes on the study in general: An increase in clonality occurred at ibrutinib response, followed by a return toward baseline at progression.

On this clone: Its antigen is as yet unknown.

Method: immunoSEQ multiplex PCR; TCRdb's copy keeps in-frame clones and lacks some. The data hold 30,000 to 50,000 clones, with roughly two thirds observed a single time. The TCR comes from a human donor with chronic lymphocytic leukemia. Sequences were derived from PBMCs, sampled at disease progression, from a patient treated with ibrutinib.

In DNA form, the CDR3 reads TGTGCCAGCAGCTGGACTAGATACAATGAGCAGTTCTTC. It translates to CASSWTRYNEQFF. The rearrangement uses TRBV5-8 and TRBJ2-1; 7 nucleotides match TRBD2. The length of the CDR3 is 13 residues. J was trimmed by 4 bases and V by 3 bases; bases with no gene match: 1. CDR1 and CDR2 (germline): SGHTS, YDEGEE.